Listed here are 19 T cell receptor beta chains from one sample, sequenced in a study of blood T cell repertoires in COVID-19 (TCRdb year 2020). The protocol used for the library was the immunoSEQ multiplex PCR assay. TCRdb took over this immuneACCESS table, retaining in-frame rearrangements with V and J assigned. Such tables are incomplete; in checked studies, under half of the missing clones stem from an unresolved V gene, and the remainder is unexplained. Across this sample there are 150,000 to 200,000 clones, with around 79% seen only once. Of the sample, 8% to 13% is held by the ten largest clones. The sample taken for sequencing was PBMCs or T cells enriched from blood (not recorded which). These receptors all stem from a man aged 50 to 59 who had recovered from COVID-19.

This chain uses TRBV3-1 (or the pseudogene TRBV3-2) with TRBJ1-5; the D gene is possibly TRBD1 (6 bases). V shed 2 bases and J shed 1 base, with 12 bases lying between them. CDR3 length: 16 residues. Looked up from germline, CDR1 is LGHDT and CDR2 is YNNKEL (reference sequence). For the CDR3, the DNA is TGTGCCAGCAGCCAAACACACGACAGGAGCAATCAGCCCCAGCATTTT. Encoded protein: CASSQTHDRSNQPQHF.

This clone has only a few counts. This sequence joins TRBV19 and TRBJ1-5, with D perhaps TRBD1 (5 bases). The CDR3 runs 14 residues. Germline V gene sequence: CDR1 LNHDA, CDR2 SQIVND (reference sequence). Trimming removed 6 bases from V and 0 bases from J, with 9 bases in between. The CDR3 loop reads CASSQGNSNQPQHF. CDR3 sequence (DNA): TGTGCCAGTAGCCAGGGAAATAGCAATCAGCCCCAGCATTTT.

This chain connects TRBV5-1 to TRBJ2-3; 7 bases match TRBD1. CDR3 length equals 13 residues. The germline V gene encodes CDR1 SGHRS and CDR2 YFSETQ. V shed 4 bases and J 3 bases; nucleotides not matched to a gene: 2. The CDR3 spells CASSVGQTDTQYF. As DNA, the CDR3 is TGCGCCAGCAGCGTGGGACAGACAGATACGCAGTATTTT.

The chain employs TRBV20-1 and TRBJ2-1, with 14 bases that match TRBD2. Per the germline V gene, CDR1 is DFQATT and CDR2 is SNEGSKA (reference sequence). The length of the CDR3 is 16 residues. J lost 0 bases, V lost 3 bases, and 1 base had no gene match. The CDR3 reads CSASGTSGGSYNEQFF. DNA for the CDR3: TGCAGTGCTAGTGGGACTAGCGGGGGCTCCTACAATGAGCAGTTCTTC.

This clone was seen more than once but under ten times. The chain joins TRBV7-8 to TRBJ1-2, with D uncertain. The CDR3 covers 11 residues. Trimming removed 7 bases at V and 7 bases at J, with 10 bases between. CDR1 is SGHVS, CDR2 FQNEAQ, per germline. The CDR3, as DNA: TGTGCCAGCACCCGGGTCGGTGGCTACACCTTC. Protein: CASTRVGGYTF.

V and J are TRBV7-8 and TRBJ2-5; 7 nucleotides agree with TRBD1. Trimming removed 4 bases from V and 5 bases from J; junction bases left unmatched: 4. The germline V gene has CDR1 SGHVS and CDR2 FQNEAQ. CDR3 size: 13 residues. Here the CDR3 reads CASSSDRVETQYF. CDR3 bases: TGTGCCAGCAGCTCAGACAGGGTGGAGACCCAGTACTTC.

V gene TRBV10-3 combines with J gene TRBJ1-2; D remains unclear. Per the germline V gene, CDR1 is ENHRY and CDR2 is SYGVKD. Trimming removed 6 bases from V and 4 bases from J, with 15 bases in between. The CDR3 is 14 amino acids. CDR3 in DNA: TGTGCCATCAGGGGAGTACGGGAGCCCTATGGCTACACCTTC. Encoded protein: CAIRGVREPYGYTF.

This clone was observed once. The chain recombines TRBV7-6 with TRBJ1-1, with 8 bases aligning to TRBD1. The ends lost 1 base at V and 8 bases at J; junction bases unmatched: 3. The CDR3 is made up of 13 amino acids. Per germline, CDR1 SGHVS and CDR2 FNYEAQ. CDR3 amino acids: CASSLVQGAEAFF. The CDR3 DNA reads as TGTGCCAGCAGCTTAGTCCAGGGGGCCGAAGCTTTCTTT.

The CDR3 coding sequence is TGTGCCTGGAGGTCAACTAGCGGAACCTACGAGCAGTACTTC. It yields the protein CAWRSTSGTYEQYF. The chain is built from TRBV30 and TRBJ2-7, with TRBD2 identical over 8 bases. With V trimmed by 3 bases and J by 2 bases, 6 bases remained unmatched. The CDR3 consists of 14 residues. Germline loops: CDR1 GTSNPN, CDR2 SVGIG (reference sequence).

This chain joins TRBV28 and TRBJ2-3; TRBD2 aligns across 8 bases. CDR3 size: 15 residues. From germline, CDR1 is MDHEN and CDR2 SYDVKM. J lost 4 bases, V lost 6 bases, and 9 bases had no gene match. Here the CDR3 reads CASRPAGVGADTQYF. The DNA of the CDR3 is TGTGCCAGCAGGCCAGCGGGAGTCGGCGCAGATACGCAGTATTTT.

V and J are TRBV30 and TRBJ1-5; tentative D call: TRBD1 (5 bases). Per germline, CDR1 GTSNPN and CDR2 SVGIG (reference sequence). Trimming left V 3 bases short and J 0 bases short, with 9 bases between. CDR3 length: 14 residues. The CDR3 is CAWSPTVSNQPQHF. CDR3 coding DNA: TGTGCCTGGAGCCCGACAGTTAGCAATCAGCCCCAGCATTTT.

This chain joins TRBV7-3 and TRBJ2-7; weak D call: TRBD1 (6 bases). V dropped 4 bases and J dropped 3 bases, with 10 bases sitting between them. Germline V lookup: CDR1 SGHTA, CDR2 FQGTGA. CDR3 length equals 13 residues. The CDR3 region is CASSSGQSYEQYF. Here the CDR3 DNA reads TGTGCCAGCAGCTCCGGACAGAGCTACGAGCAGTACTTC.

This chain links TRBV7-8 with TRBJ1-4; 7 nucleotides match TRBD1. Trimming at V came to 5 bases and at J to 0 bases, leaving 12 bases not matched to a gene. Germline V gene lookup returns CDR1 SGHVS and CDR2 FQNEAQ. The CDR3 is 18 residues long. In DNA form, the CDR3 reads TGTGCCAGCAGCCGAGAGGTCCACAGGGGACCAACTAATGAAAAACTGTTTTTT. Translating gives CASSREVHRGPTNEKLFF.

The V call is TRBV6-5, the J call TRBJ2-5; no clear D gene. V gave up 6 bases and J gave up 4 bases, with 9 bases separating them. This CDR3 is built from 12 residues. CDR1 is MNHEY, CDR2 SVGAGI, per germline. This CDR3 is CASRHYGETQYF. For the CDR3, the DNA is TGTGCCAGCAGACACTACGGAGAGACCCAGTACTTC.

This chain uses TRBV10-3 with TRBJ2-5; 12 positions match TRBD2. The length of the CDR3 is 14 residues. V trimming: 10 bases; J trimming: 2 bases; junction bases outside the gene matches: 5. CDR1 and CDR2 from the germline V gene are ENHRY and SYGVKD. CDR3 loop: CATRLAGAQETQYF. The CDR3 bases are TGTGCCACCCGACTAGCGGGAGCTCAAGAGACCCAGTACTTC.

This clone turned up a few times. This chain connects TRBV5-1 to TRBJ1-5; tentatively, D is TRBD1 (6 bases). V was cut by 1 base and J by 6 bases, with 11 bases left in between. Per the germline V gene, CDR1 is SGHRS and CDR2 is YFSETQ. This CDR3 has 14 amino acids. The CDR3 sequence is CASSLLGAGQPQHF. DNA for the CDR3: TGCGCCAGCAGCTTGTTGGGGGCTGGTCAGCCCCAGCATTTT.

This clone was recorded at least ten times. The CDR3, as DNA: TGTGCCAGCAGCTTAGAACAGGGGGCGTACACCGGGGAGCTGTTTTTT. Its protein is CASSLEQGAYTGELFF. The rearrangement links TRBV5-4 to TRBJ2-2; 9 nucleotides match TRBD1. This CDR3 comprises 16 residues. CDR1 and CDR2 (germline): SGHNT, YYREEE (reference sequence). V lost 2 bases to trimming and J lost 3 bases; unmatched junction nucleotides: 5.

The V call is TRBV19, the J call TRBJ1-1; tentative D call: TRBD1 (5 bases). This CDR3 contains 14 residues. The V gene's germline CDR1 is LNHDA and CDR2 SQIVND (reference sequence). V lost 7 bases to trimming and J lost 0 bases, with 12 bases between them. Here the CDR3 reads CASIADSMNTEAFF. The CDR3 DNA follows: TGTGCCAGTATCGCCGACAGCATGAACACTGAAGCTTTCTTT.

DNA of the CDR3: TGTGCCAGCAGCCACTTAGAAGCAGATACGCAGTATTTT. This gives the protein CASSHLEADTQYF. V gene TRBV3-1 (or the pseudogene TRBV3-2) combines with J gene TRBJ2-3, with unresolved D. This CDR3 has 13 amino acids. Germline CDR1 reads LGHDT; CDR2 reads YNNKEL (reference sequence). V lost 3 bases and J lost 4, with 8 bases in between.